A single sample gave rise to the 8 T cell receptor beta chains below, sequenced in a study of blood T cell repertoires in COVID-19. Sequencing was performed with immunoSEQ multiplex PCR; in TCRdb, only in-frame clones are kept and a portion is missing. The data hold 250,000 to 350,000 clones, with around 85% observed a single time. The specimen was peripheral blood. These receptors were taken from a human donor with COVID-19, enrolled during active disease. The donor label of this sample is uncertain.

The genes are TRBV9 and TRBJ1-3; D ambiguous. V lost 8 bases and J lost 0, with 9 bases in between. This CDR3 has 13 residues. CDR1 SGDLS and CDR2 YYNGEE come from the germline V gene. The CDR3, as DNA: TGTGCCAGTGAGCCGTTCTCTGGAAACACCATATATTTT. It specifies CASEPFSGNTIYF.

This chain uses TRBV29-1 with TRBJ1-3; D call uncertain. Trimming removed 5 bases from V and 1 base from J, with 6 bases in between. Germline CDR1 reads SQVTM; CDR2 reads ANQGSEA. The CDR3 has 12 residues. CDR3 sequence reads: CSVQNSGNTIYF. CDR3 in DNA: TGCAGCGTTCAGAATTCTGGAAACACCATATATTTT.

The V and J genes are TRBV6-4 and TRBJ1-2; TRBD1 matches at 10 bases. V shed 2 bases and J 6 bases; nucleotides not matched to a gene: 6. The CDR3 covers 15 residues. Germline V lookup: CDR1 MRHNA, CDR2 SNTAGT. DNA for the CDR3: TGTGCCAGCAGTGACACCCGACAGGGGGCGGATGGCTACACCTTC. Translated, it gives CASSDTRQGADGYTF.

The rearrangement joins TRBV28 to TRBJ1-1; tentative D call: TRBD1 (5 bases). Between the trimmed V and J ends, which lost 6 bases and 4 bases, there was a span of 27 bases. The CDR3 spans 18 residues. The germline V gene encodes CDR1 MDHEN and CDR2 SYDVKM. The CDR3 reads CASSPLGSAGIISTEAFF. The DNA of the CDR3 is TGTGCCAGCAGCCCCCTAGGTTCGGCAGGGATTATAAGCACTGAAGCTTTCTTT.

A word on this clone: This sample includes further DNA sequences coding for the same CDR3. V and J are TRBV6-5 and TRBJ2-5; 7 bases agree with TRBD2. With V trimmed by 0 bases and J by 5 bases, 0 bases remained unmatched. The CDR3 totals 13 residues. Germline lookup yields CDR1 MNHEY and CDR2 SVGAGI. CDR3 residues: CASSYSRGETQYF. The CDR3 bases are TGTGCCAGCAGTTACTCGCGGGGGGAGACCCAGTACTTC.

The chain uses TRBV5-6 and TRBJ2-1, with a possible D match to TRBD2 (6 bases). CDR3 size: 17 residues. The germline V gene encodes CDR1 SGHDT and CDR2 YYEEEE. With 4 bases removed from V and 0 bases from J, the gap between germline ends came to 17 bases. CDR3 DNA sequence: TGTGCCAGCAGCGCACTAGCTTCGGGATTCTCCTACAATGAGCAGTTCTTC. Protein sequence: CASSALASGFSYNEQFF.

This clone was found a few times. CDR3 protein: CASLGAEPQHF. Here the CDR3 DNA reads TGTGCCAGCCTGGGGGCAGAACCCCAGCATTTT. This rearrangement joins TRBV28 to TRBJ1-5, with D possibly matching TRBD1 (6 bases). Trimming left V 8 bases short and J 10 bases short, with 12 bases between. The CDR3 is made up of 11 amino acids. In germline, CDR1 is MDHEN, CDR2 SYDVKM. Drawing the rest from reference TRBV28 and TRBJ1-5, the complete variable domain is DVKVTQSSRYLVKRTGEKVFLECVQDMDHENMFWYRQDPGLGLRLIYFSYDVKMKEKGDIPEGYSVSREKKERFSLILESASTNQTSMYLCASLGAEPQHFGDGTRLSIL.

The count of this clone is one. V gene TRBV7-8 combines with J gene TRBJ2-3, with 9 bases identical to TRBD2. This CDR3 is 16 amino acids long. Germline V gene data show CDR1 as SGHVS and CDR2 as FQNEAQ. Trimming took 2 bases from V and 4 from J; bases not matched to a gene: 7. The CDR3, as DNA: TGTGCCAGCAGCTTACGGGCTAGCGGGACCTCAGATACGCAGTATTTT. It encodes CASSLRASGTSDTQYF.